A few counts support the clone carrying this TCR beta chain. The antigen remains undetermined. Germline CDR1 reads MNHEY; CDR2 reads SMNVEV (reference sequence). The CDR3 runs 12 residues. Trimming cost V 6 bases and J 4 bases, with 8 bases left between them. Sample time point: week 3, after first cycle of checkpoint inhibitor. Disease control meant complete response, partial response or stable disease at 12 weeks. This specimen comes from a study of blood T cell dynamics during melanoma immunotherapy. Study summary: First-line therapy was either pembrolizumab or nivolumab with ipilimumab for metastatic melanoma. Whole-study findings and limits: Whether repertoire-driving clones were melanoma-specific could not be determined.

Every bulk PBMC sample received the same 350 ng of DNA. Profiling relied on immunoSEQ multiplex PCR, and the TCRdb table lists in-frame clones only, not all of them. The sample contains about 6,300 clones, roughly 88% of which appear only once. The specimen was blood, collected from a patient treated with checkpoint blockade. The V call is TRBV27, the J call TRBJ2-3, with D perhaps TRBD1 (5 bases). This sequence originates from a human donor with melanoma. In DNA, the CDR3 is TGTGCCAGCAGGGGGCTCGCAGATACGCAGTATTTT. It encodes CASRGLADTQYF.